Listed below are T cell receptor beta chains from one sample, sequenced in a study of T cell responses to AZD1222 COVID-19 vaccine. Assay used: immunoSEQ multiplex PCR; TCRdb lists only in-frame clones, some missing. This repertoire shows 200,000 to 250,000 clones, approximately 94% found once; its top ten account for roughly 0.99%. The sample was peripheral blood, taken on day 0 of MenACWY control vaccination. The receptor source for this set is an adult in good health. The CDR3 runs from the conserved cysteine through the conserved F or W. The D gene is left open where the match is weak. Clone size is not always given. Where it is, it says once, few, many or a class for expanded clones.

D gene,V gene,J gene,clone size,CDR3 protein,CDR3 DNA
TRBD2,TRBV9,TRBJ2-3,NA,CASSVWGGSTDTQYF,TGTGCCAGCAGCGTTTGGGGGGGTAGCACAGATACGCAGTATTTT
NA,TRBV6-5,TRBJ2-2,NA,CASSTGDLNTGELFF,TGTGCCAGCAGTACAGGGGACTTGAACACCGGGGAGCTGTTTTTT
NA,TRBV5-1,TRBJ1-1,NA,CASSLTGAAGTNTEAFF,TGCGCCAGCAGCTTGACCGGTGCGGCGGGGACAAACACTGAAGCTTTCTTT
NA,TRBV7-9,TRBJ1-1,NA,CASVSGGEVEAFF,TGTGCCAGCGTGTCGGGGGGAGAGGTTGAAGCTTTCTTT
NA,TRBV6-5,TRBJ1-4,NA,CASSYSAAATNEKLFF,TGTGCCAGCAGTTACTCAGCGGCTGCAACTAATGAAAAACTGTTTTTT
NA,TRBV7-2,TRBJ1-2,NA,CASHSGSGAYGYTF,TGTGCCAGCCACTCGGGCAGTGGAGCCTATGGCTACACCTTC
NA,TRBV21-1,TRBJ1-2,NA,CASSTCGSRMYGYTF,TGTGCCAGCAGCACCTGCGGGAGCAGGATGTATGGCTACACCTTC
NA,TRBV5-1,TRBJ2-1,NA,CASRPTMSSYNEQFF,TGCGCCAGCAGGCCAACTATGAGCTCCTACAATGAGCAGTTCTTC
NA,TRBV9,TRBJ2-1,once,CASPEQFF,TGTGCCAGCCCGGAGCAGTTCTTC
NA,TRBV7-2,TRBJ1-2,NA,CASSLGAVLDYGYTF,TGTGCCAGCAGCTTAGGGGCAGTATTAGACTATGGCTACACCTTC
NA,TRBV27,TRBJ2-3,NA,CASSPIRSTDTQYF,TGTGCCAGCAGTCCAATCAGGAGCACAGATACGCAGTATTTT
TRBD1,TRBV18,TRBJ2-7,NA,CASSRRQGDQREQYF,TGTGCCAGCTCTCGGCGTCAGGGGGATCAACGCGAGCAGTACTTC
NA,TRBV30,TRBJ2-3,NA,CAWSVPGTGSTQYF,TGTGCCTGGAGTGTCCCGGGCACAGGGTCTACGCAGTATTTT
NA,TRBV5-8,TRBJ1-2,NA,CASSLLLGYTF,TGTGCCAGCAGCCTCTTGCTTGGCTACACCTTC
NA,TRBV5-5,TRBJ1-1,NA,CASSFLGRANTEAFF,TGTGCCAGCAGCTTTCTAGGCAGAGCGAACACTGAAGCTTTCTTT
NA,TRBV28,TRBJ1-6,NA,CASSSGLANSPLHF,TGTGCCAGCAGTTCTGGACTCGCAAATTCACCCCTCCACTTT
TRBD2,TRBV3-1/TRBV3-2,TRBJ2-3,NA,CASSQWTSGGARGTDTQYF,TGTGCCAGCAGCCAATGGACTAGCGGGGGGGCCAGGGGCACAGATACGCAGTATTTT
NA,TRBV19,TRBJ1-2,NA,CASREVGWSYGYTF,TGTGCCAGTAGGGAAGTGGGGTGGTCCTATGGCTACACCTTC
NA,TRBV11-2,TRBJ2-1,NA,CASSPRTQNEQFF,TGTGCCAGCAGCCCCCGTACCCAAAATGAGCAGTTCTTC
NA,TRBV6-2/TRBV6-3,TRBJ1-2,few,CASSSGPGIGYTF,TGTGCCAGCAGTTCCGGGCCTGGGATAGGCTACACCTTC
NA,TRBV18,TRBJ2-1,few,CASSPPVGGSYNEQFF,TGTGCCAGCTCACCACCTGTCGGGGGATCCTACAATGAGCAGTTCTTC
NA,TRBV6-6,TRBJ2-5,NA,CASSYGGTRRDQYF,TGTGCCAGCAGTTACGGTGGGACCAGACGGGACCAGTACTTC
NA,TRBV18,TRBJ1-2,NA,CASSPTASNYGYTF,TGTGCCAGCTCACCAACAGCTTCGAACTATGGCTACACCTTC
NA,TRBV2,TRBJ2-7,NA,CASKNSVYGEQYF,TGTGCCAGCAAGAACTCCGTTTATGGCGAGCAGTACTTC
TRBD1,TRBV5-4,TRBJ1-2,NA,CASRRDSQSYGYTF,TGTGCCAGCAGGCGGGACAGCCAATCTTATGGCTACACCTTC
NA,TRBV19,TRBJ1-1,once,CASSMGRKNTEAFF,TGTGCCAGTAGTATGGGACGGAAGAACACTGAAGCTTTCTTT
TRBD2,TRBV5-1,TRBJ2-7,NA,CASSLAGSGGHSYEQYF,TGCGCCAGCAGCTTGGCCGGAAGCGGGGGACACTCCTACGAGCAGTACTTC
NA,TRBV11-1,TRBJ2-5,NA,CASSVPEVETQYF,TGTGCCAGCAGCGTCCCGGAAGTGGAGACCCAGTACTTC
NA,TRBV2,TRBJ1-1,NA,CASSFGRENTEAFF,TGTGCCAGCAGTTTTGGTAGGGAAAACACTGAAGCTTTCTTT
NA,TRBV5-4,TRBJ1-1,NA,CASSSPGQYGTEAFF,TGTGCCAGCAGCTCCCCGGGACAATATGGCACTGAAGCTTTCTTT
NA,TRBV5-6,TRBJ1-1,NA,CASHTWGWGNTEAFF,TGTGCCAGCCATACCTGGGGCTGGGGGAACACTGAAGCTTTCTTT
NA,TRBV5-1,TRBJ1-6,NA,CASSLVGSTNSPLHF,TGCGCCAGCAGCTTGGTCGGCAGTACGAATTCACCCCTCCACTTT
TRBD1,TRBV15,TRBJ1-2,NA,CATSRESSGGDYGYTF,TGTGCCACCAGCAGAGAGAGTTCAGGGGGGGACTATGGCTACACCTTC
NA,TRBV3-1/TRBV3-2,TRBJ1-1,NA,CASSHRGGTEAFF,TGTGCCAGCAGCCACAGGGGTGGGACTGAAGCTTTCTTT
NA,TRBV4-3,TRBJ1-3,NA,CASSQDPQGISGNTIYF,TGCGCCAGCAGCCAAGATCCGCAGGGGATCTCTGGAAACACCATATATTTT
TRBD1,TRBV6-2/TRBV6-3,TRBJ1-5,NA,CASSYLTGTGARNQPQHF,TGTGCCAGCAGTTACCTTACCGGGACAGGCGCACGGAATCAGCCCCAGCATTTT
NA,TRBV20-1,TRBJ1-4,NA,CSASVGGANEKLFF,TGCAGTGCTAGTGTAGGGGGGGCTAATGAAAAACTGTTTTTT
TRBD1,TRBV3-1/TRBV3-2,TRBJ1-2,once,CASSQGIPGQGRRYTF,TGTGCCAGCAGCCAAGGGATTCCCGGACAGGGTCGGCGCTACACCTTC
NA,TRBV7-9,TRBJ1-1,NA,CASSLAGRTEAFF,TGTGCCAGCAGCTTAGCGGGGAGGACTGAAGCTTTCTTT
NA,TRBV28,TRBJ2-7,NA,CASSLQHPYEQYF,TGTGCCAGCAGTTTGCAACACCCCTACGAGCAGTACTTC
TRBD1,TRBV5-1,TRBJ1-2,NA,CASSLGTGGGYGYTF,TGCGCCAGCAGCTTGGGGACAGGGGGCGGCTATGGCTACACCTTC
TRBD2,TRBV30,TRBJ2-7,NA,CAWTPGGAGEQYF,TGTGCCTGGACCCCGGGGGGGGCGGGTGAGCAGTACTTC
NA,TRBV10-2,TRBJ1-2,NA,CASSPSARGRDGYTF,TGCGCCAGCAGCCCGAGCGCCCGGGGGCGCGATGGCTACACCTTC
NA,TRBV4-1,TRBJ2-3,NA,CASSQDYRAKDTQYF,TGCGCCAGCAGCCAAGATTATCGGGCGAAAGATACGCAGTATTTT
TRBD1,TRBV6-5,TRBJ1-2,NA,CASRPNRGQGGYTF,TGTGCCAGCAGACCGAACAGGGGGCAGGGTGGCTACACCTTC
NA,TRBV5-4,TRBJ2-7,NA,CASSLGSSSYEQYF,TGTGCCAGCAGCTTGGGAAGCAGCTCCTACGAGCAGTACTTC
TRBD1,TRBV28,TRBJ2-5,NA,CASSFLNNRGRRETQYF,TGTGCCAGCAGTTTCCTCAACAACAGGGGGCGCAGAGAGACCCAGTACTTC
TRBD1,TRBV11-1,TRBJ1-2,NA,CASSPRGLDYGYTF,TGTGCCAGCAGCCCCAGGGGGCTAGACTATGGCTACACCTTC
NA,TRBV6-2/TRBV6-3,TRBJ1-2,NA,CASSETAIGYTF,TGTGCCAGCAGCGAAACAGCTATAGGCTACACCTTC
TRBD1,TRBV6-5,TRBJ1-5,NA,CASAVTYRGDQPQHF,TGTGCCAGCGCCGTCACTTACAGGGGAGATCAGCCCCAGCATTTT
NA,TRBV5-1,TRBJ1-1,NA,CASSPGTSEAFF,TGCGCCAGCAGCCCTGGGACAAGTGAAGCTTTCTTT
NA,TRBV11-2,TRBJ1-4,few,CASSLFEKLFF,TGTGCCAGCAGCTTATTTGAAAAACTGTTTTTT